The 10 T cell receptor beta chains presented below share a single source sample, sequenced in a study of cytomegalovirus exposure and HLA in healthy donors. 60 Vbeta and 13 Jbeta primers were used in PCR. Here immunoSEQ multiplex PCR was the method, and the copy in TCRdb shows in-frame clones only, minus some. The repertoire holds more than 90,000 clones, with around three quarters as singletons. Specimen: PBMCs. These receptors all stem from a woman in her twenties or thirties in good health and CMV-seronegative.

This clone was counted between two and nine times. The chain combines TRBV5-1 with TRBJ2-7, with D tentatively TRBD2 (6 bases). The germline gives CDR1 SGHRS, CDR2 YFSETQ. The V gene lost 1 base and the J gene lost 0 bases, with 11 bases spanning the gap. This CDR3 contains 15 residues. CDR3 residues: CASSLTSRRSYEQYF. CDR3 bases: TGCGCCAGCAGCTTGACTAGCCGTCGCTCCTACGAGCAGTACTTC.

The chain uses TRBV5-4 and TRBJ1-1, with TRBD1 as a possible D gene (5 bases). CDR3 length: 13 residues. Trimming pared 6 bases from V and 0 bases from J, leaving 9 bases between. From germline, CDR1 is SGHNT and CDR2 YYREEE (reference sequence). CDR3 amino acids: CASTDRVNTEAFF. CDR3 in DNA: TGTGCCAGCACCGACAGAGTGAACACTGAAGCTTTCTTT.

The chain is built from TRBV2 and TRBJ1-1; possibly TRBD1 for D (5 bases). The CDR3 is made up of 13 amino acids. The V and J ends lost 4 bases and 4 bases respectively, with 10 bases between them. Germline V gene data show CDR1 as SNHLY and CDR2 as FYNNEI. This CDR3 is CASSAEGSTEAFF. CDR3 coding DNA: TGTGCCAGCAGTGCGGAGGGGAGCACTGAAGCTTTCTTT.

The rearrangement joins TRBV6-1 to TRBJ1-1; unclear D gene. Trimming removed 7 bases from V and 5 bases from J, with 14 bases in between. CDR3 size: 13 residues. CDR1 MNHNS and CDR2 SASEGT come from the germline V gene. The CDR3 loop is CASNPGGKTEAFF. In DNA, the CDR3 is TGTGCCAGCAACCCCGGAGGGAAAACTGAAGCTTTCTTT.

The chain has TRBV30 and TRBJ1-3; D unresolved. Germline V gene lookup returns CDR1 GTSNPN and CDR2 SVGIG (reference sequence). The CDR3 is 14 amino acids. Trimming pared 4 bases from V and 0 bases from J, leaving 10 bases between. CDR3 DNA sequence: TGTGCCTGGACTGAGCTAAGCTCTGGAAACACCATATATTTT. This translates into CAWTELSSGNTIYF.

The genes are TRBV30 and TRBJ2-7; no clear D. The germline gives CDR1 GTSNPN, CDR2 SVGIG (reference sequence). The ends were cut back, 2 bases at V and 3 bases at J, with 8 bases in the middle. This CDR3 has 12 residues. This CDR3 is CAWSPVSYEQYF. CDR3 sequence (DNA): TGTGCCTGGAGTCCTGTGAGCTACGAGCAGTACTTC.

The chain employs TRBV6-1 and TRBJ1-1, with 9 nucleotides matching TRBD1. The CDR3 runs 15 residues. In germline, CDR1 is MNHNS, CDR2 SASEGT. Trimming took 7 bases from V and 7 from J; bases not matched to a gene: 13. The CDR3 sequence: CASIPRWDRVNEAFF. The CDR3 DNA follows: TGTGCCAGCATACCCCGTTGGGACAGGGTTAATGAAGCTTTCTTT.

This chain links TRBV15 with TRBJ1-6, with 8 bases aligning to TRBD1. CDR1 and CDR2 from the germline V gene are LNHNV and YYDKDF (reference sequence). CDR3 length equals 17 residues. After removal of 3 bases from V and 8 bases from J, the junction contained 12 bases not matched to a gene. CDR3 bases: TGTGCCACCAGCAGGTGGACAGGGCATTCTGGCCATTCACCCCTCCACTTT. Translation gives CATSRWTGHSGHSPLHF.

This clone occurred a few times. V usage is TRBV20-1 and J usage is TRBJ2-1; no firm D call. V shed 6 bases and J shed 8 bases, with 11 bases lying between them. There are 11 residues in the CDR3. Germline CDR1 DFQATT, CDR2 SNEGSKA (reference sequence). The CDR3 DNA reads as TGCAGTGCCCCCCGACTCCATGAGCAGTTCTTC. Amino acids: CSAPRLHEQFF.

The rearrangement uses TRBV28 and TRBJ2-7, with D hard to call. The germline V gene encodes CDR1 MDHEN and CDR2 SYDVKM. The CDR3 extends over 11 amino acids. V was clipped by 3 bases and J by 7 bases, with 7 bases between them. The CDR3 DNA reads as TGTGCCAGCAGTTTTCGTCAGGAGCAGTACTTC. It specifies CASSFRQEQYF.